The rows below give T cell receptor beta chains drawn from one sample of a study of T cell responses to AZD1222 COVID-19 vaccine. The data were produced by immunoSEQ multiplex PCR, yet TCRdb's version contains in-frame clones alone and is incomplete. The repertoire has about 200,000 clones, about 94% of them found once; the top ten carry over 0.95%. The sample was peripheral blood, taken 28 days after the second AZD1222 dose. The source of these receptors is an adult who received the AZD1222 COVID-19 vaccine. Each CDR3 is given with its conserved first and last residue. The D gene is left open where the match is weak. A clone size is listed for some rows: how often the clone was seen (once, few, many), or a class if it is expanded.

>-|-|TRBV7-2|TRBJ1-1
TGTGCCAGCAGCTTACGGTGGGACACTGAAGCTTTCTTT
CASSLRWDTEAFF
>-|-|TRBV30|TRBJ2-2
TGTGCCTTTAACCGAGACAGAATATGGGACTCCCCCGCCCGGGGTACCGGGGAGCTGTTTTTT
CAFNRDRIWDSPARGTGELFF
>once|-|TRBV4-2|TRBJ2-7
TGTGCCAGCAGTCAACCATGGGCAGGGGCCTACGAGCAGTACTTC
CASSQPWAGAYEQYF
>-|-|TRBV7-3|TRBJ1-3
TGTGCCAGCAGCTTGGGACCCCAGAGCGCTGGAAACACCATATATTTT
CASSLGPQSAGNTIYF
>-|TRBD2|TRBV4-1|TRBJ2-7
TGCGCCAGCAGCCAAGATCCGCGGTCGGGGGGCTACGAGCAGTACTTC
CASSQDPRSGGYEQYF
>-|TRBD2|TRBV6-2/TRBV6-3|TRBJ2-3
TGTGCCAGCAGCCTTCTTGGCGGGGGGGCGGCGATGCAGTATTTT
CASSLLGGGAAMQYF
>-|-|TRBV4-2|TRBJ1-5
TGTGCCAGCAGCCAGGATGACCGTAGTCAGCCCCAGCATTTT
CASSQDDRSQPQHF
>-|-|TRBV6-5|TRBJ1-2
TGTGCCAGCAGTTTCACCGCGGGCCATGGCTACACCTTC
CASSFTAGHGYTF
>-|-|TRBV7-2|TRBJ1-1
TGTGCCAGCAGCTTAGTGGCCGGTATGAACACTGAAGCTTTCTTT
CASSLVAGMNTEAFF
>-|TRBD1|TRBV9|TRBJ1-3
TGTGCCAGCAGCCTACGGGACAGTCATTTTGGAAACACCATATATTTT
CASSLRDSHFGNTIYF
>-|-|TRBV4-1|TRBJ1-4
TGCGCCAGCAGCCAAGTTTTCTGGAATCTCCATGAAAAACTGTTTTTT
CASSQVFWNLHEKLFF
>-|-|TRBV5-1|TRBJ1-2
TGCGCCAGCAGCTCCCCTGCTGGGAATAACTATGGCTACACCTTC
CASSSPAGNNYGYTF
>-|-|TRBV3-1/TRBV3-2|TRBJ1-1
TGTGCCAGCAGGGGGCAGGGTGAAGCTTTCTTT
CASRGQGEAFF
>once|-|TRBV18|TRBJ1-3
TGTGCCAGCTCACCACTCGGTTCTGGCTCTGGAAACACCATATATTTT
CASSPLGSGSGNTIYF
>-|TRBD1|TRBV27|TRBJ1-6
TGTGCCAGCAAGGACAGGGGATATAATTCACCCCTCCACTTT
CASKDRGYNSPLHF
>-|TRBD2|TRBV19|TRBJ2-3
TGTGCCAGTAACGGAGTTAGCGGGGGTACAGATACGCAGTATTTT
CASNGVSGGTDTQYF
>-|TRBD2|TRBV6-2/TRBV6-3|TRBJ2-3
TGTGCCAGCAGCATACTAGCGGGGGGGAGAGATACGCAGTATTTT
CASSILAGGRDTQYF
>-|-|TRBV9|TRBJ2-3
TGTGCCAGCAGCGTTGAGGTGGGGGGCACAGATACGCAGTATTTT
CASSVEVGGTDTQYF
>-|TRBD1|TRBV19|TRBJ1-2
TGTGCCAGTAGTCCCGGACAGGACTATGGCTACACCTTC
CASSPGQDYGYTF
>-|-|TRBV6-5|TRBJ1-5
TGTGCCAGCACGCAGGGACGTCAGCCCCAGCATTTT
CASTQGRQPQHF
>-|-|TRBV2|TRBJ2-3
TGTGCCAGCAGTCCAGCCGCCCGGGAACGAGATACGCAGTATTTT
CASSPAARERDTQYF
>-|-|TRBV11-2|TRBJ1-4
TGTGCCAGCAGCTTAATTTCGGGGGGCGGCTCCTATGAAAAACTGTTTTTT
CASSLISGGGSYEKLFF
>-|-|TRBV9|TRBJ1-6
TGTGCCAGCAGCGGGGGCCAGGGGTTCTATAATTCACCCCTCCACTTT
CASSGGQGFYNSPLHF
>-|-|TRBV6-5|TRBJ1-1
TGTGCCAGCAGTTATTCTGATTTGGGGGCTAGGACTGAAGCTTTCTTT
CASSYSDLGARTEAFF
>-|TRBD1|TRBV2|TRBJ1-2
TGTGCCGCCACCCTGGACAGGAACTATGGCTACACCTTC
CAATLDRNYGYTF
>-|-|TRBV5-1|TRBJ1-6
TGCGCCAGCAATAGAGAGCGGAGCTCCTATAATTCACCCCTCCACTTT
CASNRERSSYNSPLHF
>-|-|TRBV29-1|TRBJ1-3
TGCAGCGGGCACACTGGAAACACCATATATTTT
CSGHTGNTIYF
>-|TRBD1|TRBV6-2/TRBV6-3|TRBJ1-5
TGTGCCAGCAGTTCCCGGGACAGTTTTAATCAGCCCCAGCATTTT
CASSSRDSFNQPQHF
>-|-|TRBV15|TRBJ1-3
TGTGCCACCAGCAGAGATAAGGGAGCAGGGGAGAACACCATATATTTT
CATSRDKGAGENTIYF
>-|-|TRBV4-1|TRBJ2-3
TGCGCCAGCAGCCGGGAGATCACAGATACGCAGTATTTT
CASSREITDTQYF
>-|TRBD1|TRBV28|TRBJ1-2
TGTGCCAGCGCGCCGCAGGGGGGAGGGTATATGTGGACCTTC
CASAPQGGGYMWTF
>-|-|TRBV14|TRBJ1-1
TGTGCCAGCAGCCAAGGGTGGAGAACAGGGCCTGATCTAGCTTTCTTT
CASSQGWRTGPDLAFF
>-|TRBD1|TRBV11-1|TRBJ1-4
TGTGCCAGCAGCTCTACAGGGGGAAGTAATGAAAAACTGTTTTTT
CASSSTGGSNEKLFF
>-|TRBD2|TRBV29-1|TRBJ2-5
TGCAGCTATAGCGGGGCCGCCCAAGAGACCCAGTACTTC
CSYSGAAQETQYF
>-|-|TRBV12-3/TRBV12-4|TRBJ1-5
TGTGCCAGCGGAAGCCTCTCAGCCCAGCATTTT
CASGSLSAQHF
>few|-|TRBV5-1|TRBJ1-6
TGCGCCAGCAGCTCGGCAAAAGTACCTAATTCACCCCTCCACTTT
CASSSAKVPNSPLHF